The TCR beta chain under discussion was sequenced for a study of blood T cell repertoires in COVID-19. Study as a whole: The United States, Italy and Spain provided the acute and convalescent COVID-19 samples.

The CDR3 extends over 15 amino acids. J was trimmed by 2 bases and V by 4 bases; bases with no gene match: 3. Germline V lookup: CDR1 SNHLY, CDR2 FYNNEI. Authors' methods: Amplification from reference gene primers served as the basis for estimated nucleated cell counts. The method was immunoSEQ multiplex PCR; TCRdb's version includes in-frame clones alone and lacks a portion of them. Clone size and V and J calls were adopted from that table, with D and trimming inferred from the DNA. Of around 110,000 clones listed, approximately 84% are singletons. The specimen was peripheral blood. The chain is built from TRBV2 and TRBJ1-5; 9 bases are a match to TRBD1. The TCR comes from a man aged 70-80 years with active or convalescent COVID-19. The CDR3 spells CASSGDRAGNQPQHF. The CDR3 coding sequence is TGTGCCAGCAGTGGGGACAGGGCGGGCAATCAGCCCCAGCATTTT.